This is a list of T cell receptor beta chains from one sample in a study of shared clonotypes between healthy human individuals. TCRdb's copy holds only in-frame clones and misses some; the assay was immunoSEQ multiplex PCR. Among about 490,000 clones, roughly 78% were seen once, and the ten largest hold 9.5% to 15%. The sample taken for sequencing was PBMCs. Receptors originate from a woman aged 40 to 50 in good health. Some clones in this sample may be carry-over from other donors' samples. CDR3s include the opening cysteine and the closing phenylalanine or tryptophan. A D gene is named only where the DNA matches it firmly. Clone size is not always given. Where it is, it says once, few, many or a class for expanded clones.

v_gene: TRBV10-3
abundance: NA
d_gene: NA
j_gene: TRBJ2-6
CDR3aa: CAISETVNSGANVLTF
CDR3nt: TGTGCCATCAGTGAGACGGTAAACTCTGGGGCCAACGTCCTGACTTTC

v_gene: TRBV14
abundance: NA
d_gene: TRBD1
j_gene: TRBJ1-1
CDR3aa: CASSQHFATGRLKTEAFF
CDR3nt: TGTGCCAGCAGCCAACACTTCGCGACAGGGCGATTGAAAACTGAAGCTTTCTTT

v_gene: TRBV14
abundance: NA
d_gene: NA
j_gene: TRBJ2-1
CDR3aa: CASSQYQEQFF
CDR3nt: TGTGCCAGCAGCCAATACCAGGAGCAGTTCTTC

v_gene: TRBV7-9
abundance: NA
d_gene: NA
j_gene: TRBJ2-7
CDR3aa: CASSLTNYEQYF
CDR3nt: TGTGCCAGCAGCTTAACGAATTACGAGCAGTACTTC

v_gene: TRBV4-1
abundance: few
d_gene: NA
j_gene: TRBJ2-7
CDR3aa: CASSQHGGMGSYEQYF
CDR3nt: TGCGCCAGCAGCCAACATGGGGGGATGGGCTCCTACGAGCAGTACTTC

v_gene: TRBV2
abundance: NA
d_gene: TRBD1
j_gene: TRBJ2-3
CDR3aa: CASSLQGARTDTQYF
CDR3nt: TGTGCCAGCAGTTTACAGGGGGCACGCACAGATACGCAGTATTTT

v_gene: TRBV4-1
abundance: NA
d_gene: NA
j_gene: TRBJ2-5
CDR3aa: CASSLGPPETQYF
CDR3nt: TGCGCCAGCAGCCTAGGACCACCGGAGACCCAGTACTTC

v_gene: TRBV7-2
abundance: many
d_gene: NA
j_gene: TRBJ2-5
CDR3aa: CASSLVGSETQYF
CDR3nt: TGTGCCAGCAGCTTAGTTGGTTCGGAGACCCAGTACTTC

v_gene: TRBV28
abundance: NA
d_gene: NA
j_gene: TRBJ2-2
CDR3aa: CASSTGQNTGELFF
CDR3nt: TGTGCCAGCAGTACGGGACAGAACACCGGGGAGCTGTTTTTT

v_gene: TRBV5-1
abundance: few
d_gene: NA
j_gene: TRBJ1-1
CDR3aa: CASSSTTMNTEAFF
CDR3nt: TGCGCCAGCAGCTCCACAACCATGAACACTGAAGCTTTCTTT

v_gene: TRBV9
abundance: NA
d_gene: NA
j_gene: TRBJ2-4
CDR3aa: CASSLRDIQYF
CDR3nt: TGTGCCAGCAGTTTAAGGGACATTCAGTACTTC

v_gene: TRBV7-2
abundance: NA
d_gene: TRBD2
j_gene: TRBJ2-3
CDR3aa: CASSQGSGRAQYF
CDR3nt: TGTGCCAGCAGCCAGGGCAGCGGGAGGGCGCAGTATTTT

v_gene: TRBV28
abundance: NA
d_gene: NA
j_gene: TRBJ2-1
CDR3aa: CASIGNEQFF
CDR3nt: TGTGCCAGCATCGGGAATGAGCAGTTCTTC

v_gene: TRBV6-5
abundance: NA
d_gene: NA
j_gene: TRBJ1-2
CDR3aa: CASSTGTSTNYGYTF
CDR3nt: TGTGCCAGCAGTACGGGGACGAGTACAAACTATGGCTACACCTTC

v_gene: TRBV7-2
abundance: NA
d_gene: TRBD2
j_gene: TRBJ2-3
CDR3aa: CASSLGLAGDTQYF
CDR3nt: TGTGCCAGCAGCTTAGGACTAGCGGGAGATACGCAGTATTTT

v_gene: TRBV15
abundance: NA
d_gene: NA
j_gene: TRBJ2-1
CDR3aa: CATSRDRSREQFF
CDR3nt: TGTGCCACCAGCAGAGATCGGAGCCGGGAGCAGTTCTTC

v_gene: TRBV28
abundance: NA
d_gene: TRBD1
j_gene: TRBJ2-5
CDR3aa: CASTPGQGAGETQYF
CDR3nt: TGTGCCAGCACCCCAGGACAGGGGGCGGGGGAGACCCAGTACTTC

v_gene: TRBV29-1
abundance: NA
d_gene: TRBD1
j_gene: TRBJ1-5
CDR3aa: CSARIGTGGGQPQHF
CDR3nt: TGCAGCGCTCGAATCGGGACAGGGGGCGGGCAGCCCCAGCATTTT

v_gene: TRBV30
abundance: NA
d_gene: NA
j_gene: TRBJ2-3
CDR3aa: CAWSTDTQYF
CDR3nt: TGTGCCTGGTCCACAGATACGCAGTATTTT

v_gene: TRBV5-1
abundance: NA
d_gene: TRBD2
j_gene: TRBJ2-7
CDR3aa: CASSSFPTSGAIYGAYF
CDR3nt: TGCGCCAGCAGCTCTTTCCCCACTAGCGGGGCCATCTACGGGGCGTACTTC

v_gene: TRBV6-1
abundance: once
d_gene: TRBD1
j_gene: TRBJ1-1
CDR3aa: CASGRDSGVVLF
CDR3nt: TGTGCCAGCGGGAGGGACAGTGGAGTGGTACTCTTT

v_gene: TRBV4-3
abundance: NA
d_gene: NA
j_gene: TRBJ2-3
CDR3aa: CASSQDGASTDTQYF
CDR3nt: TGCGCCAGCAGCCAGGACGGAGCTAGCACAGATACGCAGTATTTT

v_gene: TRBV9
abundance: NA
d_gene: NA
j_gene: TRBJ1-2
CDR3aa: CASSVAGNYYGYTF
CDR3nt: TGTGCCAGCAGCGTAGCCGGGAACTACTATGGCTACACCTTC

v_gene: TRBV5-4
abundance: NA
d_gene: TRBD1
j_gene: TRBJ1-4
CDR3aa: CASSLDRGNEKLFF
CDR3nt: TGTGCCAGCAGCCTGGACAGGGGCAATGAAAAACTGTTTTTT

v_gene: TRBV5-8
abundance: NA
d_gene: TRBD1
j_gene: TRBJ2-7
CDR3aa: CASSLGGDRFSYEQYF
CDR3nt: TGTGCCAGCAGCTTGGGGGGGGACAGGTTCTCCTACGAGCAGTACTTC

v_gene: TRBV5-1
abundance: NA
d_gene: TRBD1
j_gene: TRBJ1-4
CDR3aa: CASSFGRGQNEKLFF
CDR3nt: TGCGCCAGCAGCTTTGGTAGGGGGCAAAATGAAAAACTGTTTTTT

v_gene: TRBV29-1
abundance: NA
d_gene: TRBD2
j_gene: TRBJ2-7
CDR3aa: CSGWTSGYEQYF
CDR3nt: TGCAGCGGATGGACTAGCGGATACGAGCAGTACTTC

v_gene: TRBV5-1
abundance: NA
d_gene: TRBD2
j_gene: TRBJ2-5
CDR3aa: CASKTSGGPQETQYF
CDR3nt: TGCGCCAGCAAGACTAGCGGGGGACCTCAAGAGACCCAGTACTTC

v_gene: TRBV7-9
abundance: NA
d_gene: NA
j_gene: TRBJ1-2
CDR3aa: CASSFFENGYTF
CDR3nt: TGTGCCAGCAGCTTTTTTGAGAATGGCTACACCTTC

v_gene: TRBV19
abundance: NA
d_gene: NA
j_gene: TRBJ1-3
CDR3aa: CASNPGHAISTGNTIYF
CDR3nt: TGTGCCTCTAACCCGGGACACGCAATTTCGACTGGAAACACCATATATTTT

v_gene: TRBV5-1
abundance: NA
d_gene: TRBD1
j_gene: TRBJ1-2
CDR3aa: CASSQREGATNYGYTF
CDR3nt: TGCGCCAGCAGCCAGCGGGAGGGGGCTACTAACTATGGCTACACCTTC